These 31 T cell receptor beta chains share one sample of origin, sequenced in a study of metastatic and nonmetastatic thyroid tumors. TCRdb reanalyzed the PCR reads with MiXCR. In the table there are tens of thousands of clones, around 31% of which are singletons. All patients reached thyroid surgery having received no treatment beforehand. Material: tumor tissue. The receptors were gathered from a female donor with papillary thyroid cancer or a benign thyroid nodule (not recorded which). Some clones in this sample may be carry-over from other donors' samples.

This clone appeared a few times. In DNA form, the CDR3 reads TGTGCCATCAGGACGGGACTACCCCCTTACGAGCAGTACTTC. Residues: CAIRTGLPPYEQYF. The chain has TRBV10-3 and TRBJ2-7; 7 bases fit TRBD2. CDR3 length equals 14 residues. In germline, CDR1 is ENHRY, CDR2 SYGVKD. V lost 6 bases and J lost 4; bases outside the gene matches: 9.

This clone was seen a handful of times. The rearrangement links TRBV5-1 to TRBJ2-3; D may be TRBD1 (5 bases). Deletions cut 1 base from V and 1 base from J, with 16 bases between. The CDR3 runs to 17 residues. Germline CDR1 reads SGHRS; CDR2 reads YFSETQ. The CDR3 spells CASSLSQGTIGTDTQYF. DNA for the CDR3: TGCGCCAGCAGCTTGAGTCAGGGCACCATAGGCACAGATACGCAGTATTTT.

The chain carries TRBV6-4 and TRBJ2-7; 8 bases align to TRBD2. The CDR3 length is 19 residues. Trimming removed 5 bases from V and 0 bases from J; junction bases left unmatched: 18. CDR1 is MRHNA and CDR2 is SNTAGT in the germline V gene. The CDR3 loop reads CASSPEPSFSGTLSYEQYF. The CDR3 nucleotides read TGTGCCAGCAGTCCCGAACCCTCTTTTAGCGGGACCCTCTCCTACGAGCAGTACTTC.

This clone came up a few times. J is TRBJ1-2 and V is TRBV7-9; TRBD1 agrees at 8 bases. Germline values: CDR1 SEHNR, CDR2 FQNEAQ (reference sequence). This CDR3 comprises 15 residues. Germline trimming cut 5 bases from V and 1 base from J; bases unmatched to any gene: 6. The DNA of the CDR3 is TGTGCCAGCAGCCAGACAGGGGCGAATAACTATGGCTACACCTTC. It yields the protein CASSQTGANNYGYTF.

The chain uses TRBV28 and TRBJ2-3; D is perhaps TRBD2 (6 bases). The CDR3 length is 14 residues. The germline V gene encodes CDR1 MDHEN and CDR2 SYDVKM. Trimming removed 5 bases from V and 6 bases from J, with 15 bases in between. CDR3 nucleotides: TGTGCCAGCAGTCCGCCGTGGAGGGAGGATACGCAGTATTTT. Amino acids: CASSPPWREDTQYF. The whole variable domain, filled in from reference TRBV28 and TRBJ2-3, reads DVKVTQSSRYLVKRTGEKVFLECVQDMDHENMFWYRQDPGLGLRLIYFSYDVKMKEKGDIPEGYSVSREKKERFSLILESASTNQTSMYLCASSPPWREDTQYFGPGTRLTVL.

The chain joins TRBV11-1 to TRBJ2-3, with 9 bases lining up with TRBD1. J lost 0 bases, V lost 5 bases, and 9 bases had no gene match. In germline, CDR1 is SGHAT, CDR2 FQDESV (reference sequence). The CDR3 contains 17 residues. The CDR3 loop reads CASSRQGDYPSTDTQYF. The CDR3 nucleotides are TGTGCCAGCAGCAGACAGGGGGACTACCCTAGCACAGATACGCAGTATTTT.

This sequence joins TRBV12-5 and TRBJ2-7; D is unclear. V shed 0 bases and J shed 0 bases, with 15 bases lying between them. CDR1 is LGHNT, CDR2 FRNRAP, per germline. The CDR3 loop spans 17 amino acids. In DNA form, the CDR3 reads TGTGCTAGTGGTTTGGTACACGAGCCGACCAGCTCCTACGAGCAGTACTTC. Amino acids: CASGLVHEPTSSYEQYF.

This clone has only a few counts. This chain uses TRBV6-1 with TRBJ2-5, with D perhaps TRBD2 (6 bases). The CDR3 is 13 residues long. In germline, CDR1 is MNHNS, CDR2 SASEGT. The V gene lost 4 bases and the J gene lost 5 bases, with 11 bases spanning the gap. The CDR3 is CASSVGSGETQYF. The CDR3, as DNA: TGTGCCAGCAGTGTCGGGAGTGGGGAGACCCAGTACTTC.

This clone occurred a few times. This chain links TRBV10-1 with TRBJ2-1; D is unclear. The CDR3 is 14 residues long. The ends were cut back, 8 bases at V and 2 bases at J, with 13 bases in the middle. Germline V gene sequence: CDR1 WNHNN, CDR2 SYGVQD (reference sequence). Written as DNA, the CDR3 is TGCGCCAGCGGAGACCCTAGGCCCTACAATGAGCAGTTCTTC. It specifies CASGDPRPYNEQFF.

There are a few counts of this clone. The chain couples TRBV6-2 or TRBV6-3 to TRBJ1-5; D is ambiguous. Per the germline V gene, CDR1 is MNHEY and CDR2 is SVGEGT. The germline V and J ends were trimmed by 7 bases and 9 bases, with 22 bases remaining between them. The CDR3 totals 15 residues. CDR3 sequence: CASTYSDVGIGPQHF. DNA for the CDR3: TGTGCCAGCACCTACTCGGATGTAGGTATTGGGCCCCAGCATTTT.

The chain employs TRBV12-3 or TRBV12-4 and TRBJ1-1, with D maybe TRBD1 (5 bases). V was shortened by 4 bases and J by 4 bases, with 10 bases between the two germline ends. There are 13 residues in the CDR3. CDR3 in amino acids: CASSSTGGTEAFF. The CDR3 DNA sequence: TGTGCCAGCAGTTCAACTGGGGGCACTGAAGCTTTCTTT.

This clone came up a few times. CDR3 protein: CASSSTMVSGIEQFF. As DNA, the CDR3 is TGTGCCAGCAGCTCTACGATGGTGAGCGGGATTGAGCAGTTCTTC. The J gene is TRBJ2-1, the V gene TRBV7-8; 7 bases line up with TRBD2. The junction had 12 bases not matched to a gene; V was cut back by 4 bases and J by 9 bases. Germline V gene sequence: CDR1 SGHVS, CDR2 FQNEAQ. The CDR3 is made up of 15 amino acids. The whole variable domain, filled in from reference TRBV7-8 and TRBJ2-1, reads GAGVSQSPRYKVAKRGQDVALRCDPISGHVSLFWYQQALGQGPEFLTYFQNEAQLDKSGLPSDRFFAERPEGSVSTLKIQRTQQEDSAVYLCASSSTMVSGIEQFFGPGTRLTVL.

J is TRBJ1-1 and V is TRBV12-3 or TRBV12-4; D may be TRBD1 (6 bases). The CDR3 runs 15 residues. V gave up 6 bases and J gave up 1 base, with 15 bases separating them. CDR3 in DNA: TGTGCCAGCAGCTCCTTACAGGGCGGGAACACTGAAGCTTTCTTT. Its translation: CASSSLQGGNTEAFF.

This clone was detected only a few times. This chain uses TRBV27 with TRBJ1-3, with 7 bases that match TRBD1. The CDR3 loop spans 14 amino acids. Trimming took 5 bases from V and 6 from J; bases not matched to a gene: 7. CDR1 is MNHEY and CDR2 is SMNVEV in the germline V gene (reference sequence). The CDR3 DNA sequence: TGTGCCAGCAGTCAAGGGACAGAATTAAACACCATATATTTT. Translating it yields CASSQGTELNTIYF.

V gene TRBV18 combines with J gene TRBJ2-2, with D perhaps matching TRBD1 or TRBD2 (5 bases each). CDR3 size: 14 residues. V dropped 4 bases and J dropped 7 bases, with 13 bases sitting between them. CDR1 is KGHSH and CDR2 is LQKENI in the germline V gene. CDR3 DNA sequence: TGTGCCAGCTCACTGGGACCTAGTATCGGGGAGCTGTTTTTT. Residues: CASSLGPSIGELFF.

This clone occurred a few times. The chain couples TRBV4-1 to TRBJ2-6; D unresolved. CDR1 and CDR2 (germline): MGHRA, YSYEKL. The CDR3 extends over 16 amino acids. The V gene lost 0 bases and the J gene lost 4 bases, with 10 bases spanning the gap. The CDR3 loop reads CASSQDRVTGANVLTF. The CDR3 DNA reads as TGCGCCAGCAGCCAAGATCGGGTTACCGGGGCCAACGTCCTGACTTTC.

This clone was counted only a few times. V and J are TRBV19 and TRBJ2-1, with D possibly matching TRBD1 (5 bases). V gave up 10 bases and J gave up 7 bases, with 17 bases separating them. Germline loops: CDR1 LNHDA, CDR2 SQIVND (reference sequence). The CDR3 length is 13 residues. CDR3 loop: CATAKTHRNEQFF. The CDR3 nucleotides are TGTGCCACCGCTAAGACCCACAGGAATGAGCAGTTCTTC. Drawing the rest from reference TRBV19 and TRBJ2-1, the complete variable domain is DGGITQSPKYLFRKEGQNVTLSCEQNLNHDAMYWYRQDPGQGLRLIYYSQIVNDFQKGDIAEGYSVSREKKESFPLTVTSAQKNPTAFYLCATAKTHRNEQFFGPGTRLTVL.

This clone came up a few times. J is TRBJ1-6 and V is TRBV6-5, with D tentatively TRBD1 (6 bases). V dropped 2 bases and J dropped 6 bases, with 11 bases sitting between them. This CDR3 region has 15 residues. CDR1 is MNHEY, CDR2 SVGAGI, per germline. The CDR3 DNA follows: TGTGCCAGCAGTTACGAGGGGGTGGGTAATTCACCCCTCCACTTT. It is translated as CASSYEGVGNSPLHF.

The rearrangement links TRBV20-1 to TRBJ2-1; TRBD2 matches at 10 bases. Germline assignment: CDR1 DFQATT and CDR2 SNEGSKA (reference sequence). The V gene end was trimmed by 3 bases and the J gene end by 8 bases; junction bases not matched to a gene: 7. The CDR3 covers 14 residues. CDR3 sequence (DNA): TGCAGTGCTAGTTGGCAGCGGGAGGGCGATGAGCAGTTCTTC. This codes for CSASWQREGDEQFF.

The chain links TRBV11-1 to TRBJ2-7; 13 nucleotides align to TRBD2. CDR1 SGHAT and CDR2 FQDESV come from the germline V gene (reference sequence). The CDR3 has 16 amino acids. V gave up 1 base and J gave up 2 bases; unmatched junction bases: 2. The CDR3 DNA is TGTGCCAGCAGCTTAGGGACTAGCGGGAGACCCTACGAGCAGTACTTC. Residues: CASSLGTSGRPYEQYF.

As concerns this clone: A much larger clone differs from this one at a single base, so this may be a read error. The sample has other DNA sequences that encode this CDR3 too. This chain uses TRBV27 with TRBJ2-2; possible D gene TRBD2, 5 bases. Germline values: CDR1 MNHEY, CDR2 SMNVEV (reference sequence). This CDR3 region has 14 residues. The CDR3 loop is CASKASPNTGELFF. The CDR3 DNA reads TGTGCCAGCAAGGCTAGCCCGAACACAGGGGAGCTGTTTTTT.

The chain is built from TRBV18 and TRBJ1-6, with TRBD1 matching 7 bases. V lost 4 bases to trimming and J lost 10 bases; unmatched junction nucleotides: 1. The germline V gene encodes CDR1 KGHSH and CDR2 LQKENI. This CDR3 has 12 amino acids. In DNA, the CDR3 is TGTGCCAGCTCACGACAGGGATCACCCCTCCACTTT. It codes for CASSRQGSPLHF.

V gene TRBV11-2 combines with J gene TRBJ2-7, with D tentatively TRBD1 or TRBD2 (5 bases each). Trimming removed 5 bases from V and 2 bases from J, with 28 bases in between. Per germline, CDR1 SGHAT and CDR2 FQNNGV. The CDR3 contains 19 residues. This CDR3 is CASSQKPGLRGRITYEQYF. As DNA, the CDR3 is TGTGCCAGCAGCCAGAAGCCGGGGCTTCGGGGACGGATAACCTACGAGCAGTACTTC.

This clone is judged large. The chain recombines TRBV2 with TRBJ1-1, with unresolved D. V gave up 3 bases and J gave up 0 bases, with 5 bases separating them. This CDR3 spans 13 amino acids. Germline CDR1 is SNHLY and CDR2 is FYNNEI. The CDR3, as DNA: TGTGCCAGCAGTGATTCCGTGAACACTGAAGCTTTCTTT. Its protein is CASSDSVNTEAFF.

This clone has just a few counts. The chain recombines TRBV6-4 with TRBJ1-2, with 8 bases that match TRBD1. The J segment lost 4 bases and the V segment lost 4 bases, leaving 8 bases of the junction unmatched. Germline V gives CDR1 MRHNA, CDR2 SNTAGT. CDR3 length equals 15 residues. The DNA of the CDR3 is TGTGCCAGCAGTGTCGGGGCAGGGGGCGGCTATGGCTACACCTTC. As protein: CASSVGAGGGYGYTF.

This clone showed up just a few times. The CDR3 nucleotides read TGTGCCAGCAGCTTTCAGGGGTACGAGCAGTACTTC. Translated, it gives CASSFQGYEQYF. The chain carries TRBV7-2 and TRBJ2-7; tentatively, D is TRBD1 (6 bases). This CDR3 spans 12 amino acids. Germline V gives CDR1 SGHTA, CDR2 FQGNSA. Trimming took off 3 bases at V and 4 bases at J, with 7 bases between the two ends.

This rearrangement joins TRBV6-2 or TRBV6-3 to TRBJ2-3; 7 bases match TRBD2. The germline V gene has CDR1 MNHEY and CDR2 SVGEGT. The CDR3 has 16 residues. Unmatched junction bases numbered 11, after V lost 5 bases and J lost 3 bases. The CDR3 DNA reads TGTGCCAGCAGTATAGCGGGCCCGATAGGAACAGATACGCAGTATTTT. The encoded protein is CASSIAGPIGTDTQYF.

This chain connects TRBV30 to TRBJ2-2; D ambiguous. V was cut by 2 bases and J by 4 bases, with 8 bases left in between. There are 13 residues in the CDR3. Per the germline V gene, CDR1 is GTSNPN and CDR2 is SVGIG (reference sequence). The CDR3 region is CAWSPTVTGELFF. Written as DNA, the CDR3 is TGTGCCTGGAGTCCGACGGTCACCGGGGAGCTGTTTTTT.

In this sample, this clone turned up a few times. The chain employs TRBV5-1 and TRBJ1-6; TRBD1 aligns across 7 bases. The CDR3 is 19 amino acids. CDR1 is SGHRS, CDR2 YFSETQ, per germline. After removal of 2 bases from V and 8 bases from J, the junction contained 19 bases not matched to a gene. The CDR3 sequence: CASSFRDSRDFEIYSPLHF. CDR3 coding DNA: TGCGCCAGCAGCTTCCGGGACAGCCGCGACTTTGAGATTTATTCACCCCTCCACTTT.

This clone has only a few counts. The gene calls are TRBV12-3 or TRBV12-4 and TRBJ1-3; D remains unclear. V lost 6 bases, J lost 1 base, and 13 bases lay in between. This CDR3 region has 15 residues. CDR3 in amino acids: CASRALQSSGNTIYF. As DNA, the CDR3 is TGTGCCAGCAGGGCCCTCCAATCGTCTGGAAACACCATATATTTT.

This clone was counted between two and nine times. This rearrangement joins TRBV6-5 to TRBJ2-2; 7 nucleotides line up with TRBD2. CDR1 is MNHEY and CDR2 is SVGAGI in the germline V gene. V gave up 4 bases and J gave up 5 bases; unmatched junction bases: 16. There are 18 residues in the CDR3. CDR3 DNA sequence: TGTGCCAGCAGTTGGACCGCAACGGGGGGAGGGCCGACCGGGGAGCTGTTTTTT. Amino acids: CASSWTATGGGPTGELFF.